Listed below are T cell receptor beta chains from one sample, sequenced in a study of beta chain features in type 1 diabetes. The repertoire was sequenced with immunoSEQ multiplex PCR; TCRdb's copy has only in-frame clones and lacks some. The profile shows more than 300,000 clones, roughly 12% of them singletons. Sequenced material: naive CD4+ T cells from blood. Source of these receptors: a man aged 18 to 30 in good health. Both conserved end residues are part of each CDR3. The D gene is left open where the match is weak. Size is stated for part of the rows, as once, few or many counts, or as a class when the clone is expanded.

TGTGCCAGCAGCCCCGGGTCCGCGCCCGGGGAGCTGTTTTTT	CASSPGSAPGELFF	14	TRBV4-2	.	TRBJ2-2	few
TGTGCCACCAGCAGAGATTTTGCTAGCGGGCCTCGGGAGCAGTACTTC	CATSRDFASGPREQYF	16	TRBV15	TRBD2	TRBJ2-7	.
TGCGCCAGCAGCCCGATTGGACAGGGTCGATACGAGCAGTACTTC	CASSPIGQGRYEQYF	15	TRBV4-1	TRBD1	TRBJ2-7	.
TGTGCCAGCAGCTTTACTAGCTCCGGGGAGCTGTTTTTT	CASSFTSSGELFF	13	TRBV7-2	.	TRBJ2-2	few
TGTGCCAGCAAGGCGGGACCCACAGATACGCAGTATTTT	CASKAGPTDTQYF	13	TRBV27	.	TRBJ2-3	few
TGTGCCAGCAGTGAGGACAGGACGTACAATGAGCAGTTCTTC	CASSEDRTYNEQFF	14	TRBV6-5	TRBD1	TRBJ2-1	few
TGTGCCAGCAGCTTGGATGTACAGGGGGTAGCCAAAAACATTCAGTACTTC	CASSLDVQGVAKNIQYF	17	TRBV5-4	TRBD1	TRBJ2-4	few
TGTGCCAGCTCTAGGGAGACTAACTATGGCTACACCTTC	CASSRETNYGYTF	13	TRBV6-1	.	TRBJ1-2	.
TGTGCCAGCAGCTCAGGGCGCCGGGATACGCAGTATTTT	CASSSGRRDTQYF	13	TRBV7-9	.	TRBJ2-3	.
TGTGCCAGCAACCTGCGGGGCGTGAACACTGAAGCTTTCTTT	CASNLRGVNTEAFF	14	TRBV28	.	TRBJ1-1	.
TGTGCCAGCAGTCCCCAGGGACAGGGGAACACTGAAGCTTTCTTT	CASSPQGQGNTEAFF	15	TRBV27	TRBD1	TRBJ1-1	few
TGTGCCAGCAGAGGCACGGGACAGGGGAACTACGAGCAGTACTTC	CASRGTGQGNYEQYF	15	TRBV6-5	TRBD1	TRBJ2-7	few
TGTGCCAGCAGTTCGCCGCTAGCGGAAGAGACCCAGTACTTC	CASSSPLAEETQYF	14	TRBV6-6	TRBD2	TRBJ2-5	.
TGTGCTAGTGGTCCCGGGATGGGCAGTGAGGAGACCCAGTACTTC	CASGPGMGSEETQYF	15	TRBV12-5	.	TRBJ2-5	.
TGTGCCAGCAGCACAGGGGGCACGATAACAGCCAAAAACATTCAGTACTTC	CASSTGGTITAKNIQYF	17	TRBV7-4	TRBD1	TRBJ2-4	few
TGTGCCAGCAGTTACCAGCAGGGACAGGGGGTCGATACGCAGTATTTT	CASSYQQGQGVDTQYF	16	TRBV6-6	TRBD1	TRBJ2-3	.
TGTGCCAGCTCACCGGACAGGGTTTGGACTAGCGGGAGAACCGGGGAGCTGTTTTTT	CASSPDRVWTSGRTGELFF	19	TRBV18	TRBD2	TRBJ2-2	few